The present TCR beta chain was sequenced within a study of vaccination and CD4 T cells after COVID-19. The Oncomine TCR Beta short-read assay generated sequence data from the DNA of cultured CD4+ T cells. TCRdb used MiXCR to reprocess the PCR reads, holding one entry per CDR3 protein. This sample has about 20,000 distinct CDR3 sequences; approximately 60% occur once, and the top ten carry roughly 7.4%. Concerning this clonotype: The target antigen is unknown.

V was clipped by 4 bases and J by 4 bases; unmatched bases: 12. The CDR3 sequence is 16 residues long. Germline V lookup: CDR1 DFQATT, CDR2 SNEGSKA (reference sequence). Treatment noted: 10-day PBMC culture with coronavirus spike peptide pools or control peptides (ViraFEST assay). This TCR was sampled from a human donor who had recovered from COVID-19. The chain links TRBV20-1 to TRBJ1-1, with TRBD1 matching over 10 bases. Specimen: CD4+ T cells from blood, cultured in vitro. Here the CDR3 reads CSAKGGTGVGTTEAFF. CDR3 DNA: TGCAGTGCTAAAGGTGGGACAGGGGTGGGTACCACTGAAGCTTTCTTT.